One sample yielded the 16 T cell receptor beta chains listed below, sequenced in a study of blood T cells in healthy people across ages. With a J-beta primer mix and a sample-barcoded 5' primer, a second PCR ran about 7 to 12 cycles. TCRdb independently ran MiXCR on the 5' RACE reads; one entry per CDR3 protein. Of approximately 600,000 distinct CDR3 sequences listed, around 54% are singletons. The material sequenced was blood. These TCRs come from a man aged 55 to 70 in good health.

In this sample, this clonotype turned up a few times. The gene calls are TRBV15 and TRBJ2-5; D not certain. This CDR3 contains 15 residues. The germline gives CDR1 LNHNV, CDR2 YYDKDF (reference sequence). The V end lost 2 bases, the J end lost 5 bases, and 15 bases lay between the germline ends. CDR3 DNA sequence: TGTGCCACCAGCAGACAAAATCACCTCACGGAGACCCAGTACTTC. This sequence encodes CATSRQNHLTETQYF.

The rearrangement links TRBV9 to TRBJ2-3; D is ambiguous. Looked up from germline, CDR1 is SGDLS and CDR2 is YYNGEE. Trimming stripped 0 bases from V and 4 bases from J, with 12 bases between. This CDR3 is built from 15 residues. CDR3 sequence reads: CASSVGDHVADTQYF. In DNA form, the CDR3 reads TGTGCCAGCAGCGTAGGTGACCACGTTGCAGATACGCAGTATTTT.

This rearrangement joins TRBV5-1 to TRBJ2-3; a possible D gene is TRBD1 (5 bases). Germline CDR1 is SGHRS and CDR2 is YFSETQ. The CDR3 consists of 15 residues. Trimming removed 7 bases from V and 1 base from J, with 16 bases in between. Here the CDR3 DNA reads TGCGCCAGCTTCCACGCTGGGGCGGGCACAGATACGCAGTATTTT. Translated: CASFHAGAGTDTQYF.

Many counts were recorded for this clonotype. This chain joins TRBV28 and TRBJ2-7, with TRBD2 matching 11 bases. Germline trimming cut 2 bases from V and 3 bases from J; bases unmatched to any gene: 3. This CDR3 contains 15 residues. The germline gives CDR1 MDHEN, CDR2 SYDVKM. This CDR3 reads CASSLATSGNYEQYF. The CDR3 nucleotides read TGTGCCAGCAGTTTAGCGACTAGCGGGAACTACGAGCAGTACTTC.

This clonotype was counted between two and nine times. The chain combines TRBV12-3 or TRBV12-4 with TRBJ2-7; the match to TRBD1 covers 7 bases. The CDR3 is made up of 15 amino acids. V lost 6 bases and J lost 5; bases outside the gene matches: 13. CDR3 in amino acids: CASSYLDRNRHEQYF. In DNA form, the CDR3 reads TGTGCCAGCAGCTATTTGGACAGGAATCGCCACGAGCAGTACTTC.

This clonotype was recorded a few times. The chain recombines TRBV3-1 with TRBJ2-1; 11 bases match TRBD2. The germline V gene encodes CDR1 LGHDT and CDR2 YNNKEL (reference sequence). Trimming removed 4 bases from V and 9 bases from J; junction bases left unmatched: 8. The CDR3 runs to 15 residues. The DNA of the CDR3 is TGTGCCAGCAGCCGACCTAGCGGGGGGCTCTTTGAGCAGTTCTTC. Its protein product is CASSRPSGGLFEQFF.

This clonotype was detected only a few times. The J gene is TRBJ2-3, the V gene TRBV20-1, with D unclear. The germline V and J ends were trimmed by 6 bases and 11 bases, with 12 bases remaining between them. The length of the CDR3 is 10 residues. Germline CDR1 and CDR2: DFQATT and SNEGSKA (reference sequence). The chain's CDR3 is CSAASVGQYF. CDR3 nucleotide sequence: TGCAGTGCCGCTTCAGTCGGGCAGTATTTT.

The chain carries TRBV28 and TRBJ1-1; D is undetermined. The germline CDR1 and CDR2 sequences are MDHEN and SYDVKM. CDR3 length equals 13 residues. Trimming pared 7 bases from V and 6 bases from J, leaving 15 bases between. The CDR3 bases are TGTGCCAGCACCCCCGGGTATGGGCCTGAAGCTTTCTTT. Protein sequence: CASTPGYGPEAFF. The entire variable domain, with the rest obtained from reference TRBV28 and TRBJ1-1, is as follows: DVKVTQSSRYLVKRTGEKVFLECVQDMDHENMFWYRQDPGLGLRLIYFSYDVKMKEKGDIPEGYSVSREKKERFSLILESASTNQTSMYLCASTPGYGPEAFFGQGTRLTVV.

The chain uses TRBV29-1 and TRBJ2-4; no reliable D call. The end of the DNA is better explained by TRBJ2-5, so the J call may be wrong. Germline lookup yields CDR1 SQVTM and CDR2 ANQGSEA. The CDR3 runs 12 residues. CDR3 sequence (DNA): TGCAGCGTTGTTGCCACCCGGGAGACCCAGTACTTC. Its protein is CSVVATRETQYF.

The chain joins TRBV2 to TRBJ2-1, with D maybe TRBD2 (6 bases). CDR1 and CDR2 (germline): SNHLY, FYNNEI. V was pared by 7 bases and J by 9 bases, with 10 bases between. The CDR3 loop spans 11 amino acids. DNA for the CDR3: TGTGCCAGCAACGGAGCGGGTGAGCAGTTCTTC. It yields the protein CASNGAGEQFF.

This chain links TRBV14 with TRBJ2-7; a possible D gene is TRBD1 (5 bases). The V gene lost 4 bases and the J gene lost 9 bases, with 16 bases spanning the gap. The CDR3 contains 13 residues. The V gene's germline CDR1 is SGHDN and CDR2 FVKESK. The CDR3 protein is CASSLQDSLGQYF. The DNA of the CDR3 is TGTGCCAGCAGCCTACAAGACAGCCTGGGGCAGTACTTC. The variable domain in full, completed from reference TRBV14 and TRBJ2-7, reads EAGVTQFPSHSVIEKGQTVTLRCDPISGHDNLYWYRRVMGKEIKFLLHFVKESKQDESGMPNNRFLAERTGGTYSTLKVQPAELEDSGVYFCASSLQDSLGQYFGPGTRLTVT.

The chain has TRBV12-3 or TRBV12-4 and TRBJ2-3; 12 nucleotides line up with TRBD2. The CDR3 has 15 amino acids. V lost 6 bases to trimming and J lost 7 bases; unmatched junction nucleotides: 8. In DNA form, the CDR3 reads TGTGCCAGCAGCCTTGCTAGCGGGGGGGCAAATACGCAGTATTTT. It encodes CASSLASGGANTQYF.

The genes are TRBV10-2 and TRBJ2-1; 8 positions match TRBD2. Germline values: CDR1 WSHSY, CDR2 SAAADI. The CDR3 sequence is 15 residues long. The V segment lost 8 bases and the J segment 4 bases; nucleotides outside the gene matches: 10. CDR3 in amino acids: CASLNSGVSYNEQFF. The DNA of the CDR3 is TGCGCCAGCCTTAATAGCGGGGTATCATACAATGAGCAGTTCTTC.

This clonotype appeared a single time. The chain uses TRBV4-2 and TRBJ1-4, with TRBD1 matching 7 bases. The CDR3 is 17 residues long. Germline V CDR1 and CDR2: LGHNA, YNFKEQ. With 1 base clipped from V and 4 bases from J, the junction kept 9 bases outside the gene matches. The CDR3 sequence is CASSQVPLRGYNEKLFF. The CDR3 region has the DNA TGTGCCAGCAGCCAAGTACCTCTCAGGGGGTATAATGAAAAACTGTTTTTT.

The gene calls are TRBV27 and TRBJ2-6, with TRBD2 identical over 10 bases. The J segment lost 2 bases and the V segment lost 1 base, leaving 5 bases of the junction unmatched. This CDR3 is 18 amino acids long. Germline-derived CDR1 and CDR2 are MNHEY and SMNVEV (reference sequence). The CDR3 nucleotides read TGTGCCAGCAGTTTATTATCTAGCGGGGGAACTGGGGCCAACGTCCTGACTTTC. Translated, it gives CASSLLSSGGTGANVLTF.

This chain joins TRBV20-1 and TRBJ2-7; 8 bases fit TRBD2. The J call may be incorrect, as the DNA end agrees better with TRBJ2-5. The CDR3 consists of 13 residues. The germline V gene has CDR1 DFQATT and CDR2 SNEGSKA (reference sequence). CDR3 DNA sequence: TGCAGTGCCCTCGGGGCGGGGGGAGAGACCCAGTACTTC. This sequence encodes CSALGAGGETQYF.